This TCR beta chain is drawn from a study of vaccination and CD4 T cells after COVID-19. Treatment meaning: roughly 11-day PBMC culture with coronavirus spike peptide pools or control peptides (ViraFEST assay). Points from the study as a whole: The analysis of convalescent patients involved relatively few individuals and lacked early post-infection timepoints.

An Oncomine TCR Beta short-read assay was used to sequence the DNA from cultured CD4+ T cells. Using its own MiXCR run on the PCR reads, TCRdb lists one record per CDR3 protein. The sample yields about 4,400 distinct CDR3 sequences, under 25% seen once. Details on this clonotype: What it binds is not known.

The source material was CD4+ T cells from blood, cultured in vitro. The sequence was collected from a human donor who had recovered from COVID-19.

CDR3 coding DNA: TGCAGTGCTAGAGAGGGGGGCGGCTTTTACAATGAGCAGTTCTTC. This sequence encodes CSAREGGGFYNEQFF. This chain uses TRBV20-1 with TRBJ2-1; tentatively, D is TRBD1 or TRBD2 (6 bases each). Trimming pared 0 bases from V and 4 bases from J, leaving 13 bases between. Germline CDR1 reads DFQATT; CDR2 reads SNEGSKA (reference sequence). The CDR3 has 15 residues.